Sequencing of this T cell receptor (beta chain) was carried out in a study of a mutant IDH1 vaccine in newly diagnosed glioma. On the study more broadly: It was radiotherapy, temozolomide, or both that patients received previously, with most receiving both.

Study-level findings and limits: Vaccination elicited immune responses in approximately 92% of patients. Pseudoprogression looked unconnected to shifts in top peripheral T cell clonotypes.

A word on this clone: The antigen is undetermined.

The protocol was immunoSEQ multiplex PCR, while the TCRdb copy is restricted to in-frame clones and leaves out a portion. The sample holds roughly 62,000 clones, 89% seen once. Time point specified: week 11, during vaccination. Doses consisted of 300 ug of mutant IDH1 20-mer peptide each, paired with topical imiquimod. The source is a man aged 40-50 years with glioma. Source: PBMCs, taken from a glioma patient whose treatment included an IDH1 peptide vaccine.

Here the CDR3 DNA reads TGTGCCAGCAGGAGGACTAGCGGACCCTACAATGAGCAGTTCTTC. This translates into CASRRTSGPYNEQFF. This chain connects TRBV7-2 to TRBJ2-1; 10 nucleotides align to TRBD2. The V and J ends lost 6 bases and 2 bases, in that order; junction bases with no gene match: 4. The CDR3 totals 15 residues. In germline, CDR1 is SGHTA, CDR2 FQGNSA.